This TCR beta chain was documented in a study of control samples from healthy donors and cancer patients (dated by TCRdb to about 2020). A word on this clone: Its antigen is not yet known. Base qualities are not provided; no much larger clone lies one nucleotide away.

V and J are truncated by 0 bases and 10 bases respectively, leaving an intervening sequence of 15 bases. The CDR3 numbers 14 residues from cysteine through phenylalanine. Here the CDR3 DNA is all that survives: 42 bases in frame from base 1. CDR1 LNHNV and CDR2 YYDKDF were looked up in the germline V gene (reference sequence). Receptors were amplified or captured by the immunoSEQ multiplex PCR assay. The clones in this table, taken by TCRdb from immuneACCESS, are in-frame only. Not every clone is retained; where verified, under half of the shortfall comes from an unresolved V gene, and the cause of the rest is unknown. The sample includes about 50,000 clones, with nearly 95% observed a single time. The biggest ten clones account for about a quarter of the sample.

The V and J genes are TRBV15 and TRBJ1-1; a weak D assignment points to TRBD1 (6 bases agree). The sequenced sample consisted of PBMCs. This sequence originates from a woman aged 45-65 years with head and neck cancer. In nucleotide form, the sequence is TGTGCCACCAGCAGAGAGGGGGGGCCCTCGGGAGCTTTCTTT. Translation gives CATSREGGPSGAFF.